Sequencing of this T cell receptor beta chain was carried out in a study of cytomegalovirus exposure and HLA in healthy donors. CDR3 size: 14 residues. CDR1 and CDR2 from the germline V gene are SGHDT and YYEEEE. With 0 bases clipped from V and 11 bases from J, the junction kept 4 bases outside the gene matches. Primers for the PCR totalled 60 Vbeta and 13 Jbeta. Clones were sequenced by immunoSEQ multiplex PCR, and TCRdb holds only the in-frame ones, with some missing. The table has nearly 110,000 clones, more than 60% seen once. The specimen sequenced was PBMCs. The chain has TRBV5-6 and TRBJ1-6; 8 positions match TRBD1. This clonotype was sampled from a man aged 55 to 70 in good health and CMV-seronegative. The CDR3 region has the DNA TGTGCCAGCAGCTTGGGACAGGGGCCAGCACCCCTCCACTTT. Translated: CASSLGQGPAPLHF.